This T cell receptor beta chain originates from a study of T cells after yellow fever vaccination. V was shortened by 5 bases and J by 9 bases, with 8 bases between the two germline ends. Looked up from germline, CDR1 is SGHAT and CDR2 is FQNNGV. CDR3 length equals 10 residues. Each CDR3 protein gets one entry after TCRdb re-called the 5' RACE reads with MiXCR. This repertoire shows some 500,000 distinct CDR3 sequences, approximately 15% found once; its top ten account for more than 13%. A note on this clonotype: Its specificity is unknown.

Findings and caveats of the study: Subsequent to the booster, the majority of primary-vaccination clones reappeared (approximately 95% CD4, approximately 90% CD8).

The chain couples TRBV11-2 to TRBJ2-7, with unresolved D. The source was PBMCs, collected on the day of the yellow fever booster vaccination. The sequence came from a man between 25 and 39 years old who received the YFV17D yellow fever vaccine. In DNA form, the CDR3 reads TGTGCCAGCAGCGGTTATGTGCAGTACTTC. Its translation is CASSGYVQYF.